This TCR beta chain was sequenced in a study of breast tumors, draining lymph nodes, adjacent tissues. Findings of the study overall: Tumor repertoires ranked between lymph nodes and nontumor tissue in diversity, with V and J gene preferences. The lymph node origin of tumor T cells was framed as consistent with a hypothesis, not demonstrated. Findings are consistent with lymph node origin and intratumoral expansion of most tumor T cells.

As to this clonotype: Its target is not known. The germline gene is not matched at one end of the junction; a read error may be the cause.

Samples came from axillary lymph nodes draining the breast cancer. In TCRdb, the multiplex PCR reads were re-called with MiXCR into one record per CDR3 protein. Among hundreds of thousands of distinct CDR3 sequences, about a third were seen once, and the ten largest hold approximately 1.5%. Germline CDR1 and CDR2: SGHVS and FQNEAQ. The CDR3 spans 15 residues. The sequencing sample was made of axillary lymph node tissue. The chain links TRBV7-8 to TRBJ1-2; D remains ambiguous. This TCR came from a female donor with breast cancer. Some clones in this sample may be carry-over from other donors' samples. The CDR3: CASSLEFAPDYGHPF. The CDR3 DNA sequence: TGTGCCAGCAGCTTAGAGTTTGCTCCCGACTATGGCCACCCCTTC.